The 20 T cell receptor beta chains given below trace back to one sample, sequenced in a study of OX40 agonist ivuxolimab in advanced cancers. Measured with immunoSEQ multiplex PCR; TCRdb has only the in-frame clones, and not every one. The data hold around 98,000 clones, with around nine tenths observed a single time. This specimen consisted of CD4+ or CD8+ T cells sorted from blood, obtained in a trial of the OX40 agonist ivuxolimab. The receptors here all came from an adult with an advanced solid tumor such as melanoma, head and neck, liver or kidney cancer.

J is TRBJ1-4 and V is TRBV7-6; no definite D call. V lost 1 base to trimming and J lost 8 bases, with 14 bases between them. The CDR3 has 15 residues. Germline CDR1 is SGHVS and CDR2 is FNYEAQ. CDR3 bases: TGTGCCAGCAGCTTAGGTGTCGCCCGGAGGGAAAAACTGTTTTTT. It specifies CASSLGVARREKLFF.

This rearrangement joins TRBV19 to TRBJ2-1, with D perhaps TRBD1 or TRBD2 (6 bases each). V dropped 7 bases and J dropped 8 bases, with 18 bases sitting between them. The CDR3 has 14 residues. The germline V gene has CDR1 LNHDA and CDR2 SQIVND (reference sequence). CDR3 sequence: CASKPAGHRDEQFF. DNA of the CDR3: TGTGCCAGTAAGCCCGCGGGACATAGGGATGAGCAGTTCTTC.

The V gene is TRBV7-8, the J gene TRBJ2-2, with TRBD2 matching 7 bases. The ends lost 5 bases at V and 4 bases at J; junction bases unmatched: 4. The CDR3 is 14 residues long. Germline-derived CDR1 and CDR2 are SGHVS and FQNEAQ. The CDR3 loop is CASSLGGGTGELFF. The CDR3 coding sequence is TGTGCCAGCAGCCTGGGGGGGGGCACCGGGGAGCTGTTTTTT.

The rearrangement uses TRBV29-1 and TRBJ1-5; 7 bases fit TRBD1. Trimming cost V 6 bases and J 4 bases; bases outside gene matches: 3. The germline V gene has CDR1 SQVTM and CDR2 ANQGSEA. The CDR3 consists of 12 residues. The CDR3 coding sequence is TGCAGCGTGGGACAGCCTAATCAGCCCCAGCATTTT. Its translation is CSVGQPNQPQHF.

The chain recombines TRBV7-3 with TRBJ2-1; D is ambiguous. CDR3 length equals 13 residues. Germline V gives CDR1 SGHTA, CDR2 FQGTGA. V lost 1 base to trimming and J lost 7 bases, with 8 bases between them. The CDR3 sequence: CASSLNWGNEQFF. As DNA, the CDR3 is TGTGCCAGCAGCTTAAACTGGGGAAATGAGCAGTTCTTC.

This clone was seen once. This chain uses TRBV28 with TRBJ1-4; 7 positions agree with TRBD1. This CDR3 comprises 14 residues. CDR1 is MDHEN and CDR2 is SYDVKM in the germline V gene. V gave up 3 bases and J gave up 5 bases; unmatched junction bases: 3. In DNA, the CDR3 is TGTGCCAGCAGTTTCCCGGACAGGAATGAAAAACTGTTTTTT. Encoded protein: CASSFPDRNEKLFF.

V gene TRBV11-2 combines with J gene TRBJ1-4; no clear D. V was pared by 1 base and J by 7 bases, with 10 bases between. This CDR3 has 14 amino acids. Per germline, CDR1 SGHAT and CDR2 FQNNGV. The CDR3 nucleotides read TGTGCCAGCAGCTTAGCCTACATCGGTGAAAAACTGTTTTTT. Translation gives CASSLAYIGEKLFF. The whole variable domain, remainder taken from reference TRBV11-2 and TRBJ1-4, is EAGVAQSPRYKIIEKRQSVAFWCNPISGHATLYWYQQILGQGPKLLIQFQNNGVVDDSQLPKDRFSAERLKGVDSTLKIQPAKLEDSAVYLCASSLAYIGEKLFFGSGTQLSVL.

The CDR3 spells CASSQDPTSGGFREQFF. CDR3 DNA sequence: TGCGCCAGCAGCCAAGATCCCACTAGCGGGGGCTTCCGGGAGCAGTTCTTC. The rearrangement uses TRBV4-1 and TRBJ2-1; TRBD2 matches 11 bases. Germline V gene data show CDR1 as MGHRA and CDR2 as YSYEKL. This CDR3 region has 17 residues. V shed 0 bases, J shed 10 bases, and the junction held 11 bases outside the gene matches.

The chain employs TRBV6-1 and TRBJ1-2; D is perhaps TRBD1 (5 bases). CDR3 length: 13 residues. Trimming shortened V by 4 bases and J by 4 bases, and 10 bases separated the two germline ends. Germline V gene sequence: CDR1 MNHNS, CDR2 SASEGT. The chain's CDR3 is CASSAGTSYGYTF. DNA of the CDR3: TGTGCCAGCAGTGCCGGGACTTCCTATGGCTACACCTTC.

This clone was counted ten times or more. The CDR3 region has the DNA TGTGCCAGCAGTCGGACTAGTGCCACCGGGGAGCTGTTTTTT. This translates into CASSRTSATGELFF. This chain joins TRBV6-5 and TRBJ2-2; TRBD2 matches 7 bases. Germline CDR1 MNHEY, CDR2 SVGAGI. This CDR3 contains 14 residues. After removal of 5 bases from V and 4 bases from J, the junction contained 4 bases not matched to a gene.

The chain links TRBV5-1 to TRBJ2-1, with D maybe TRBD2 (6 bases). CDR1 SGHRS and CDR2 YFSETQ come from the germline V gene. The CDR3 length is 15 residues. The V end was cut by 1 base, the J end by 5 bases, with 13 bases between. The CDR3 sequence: CASSLIRGADNEQFF. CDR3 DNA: TGCGCCAGCAGCTTGATCCGCGGGGCAGACAATGAGCAGTTCTTC.

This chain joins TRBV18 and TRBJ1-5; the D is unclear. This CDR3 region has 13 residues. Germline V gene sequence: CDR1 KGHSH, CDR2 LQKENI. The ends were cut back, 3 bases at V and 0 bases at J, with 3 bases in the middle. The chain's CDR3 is CASSPGSNQPQHF. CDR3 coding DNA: TGTGCCAGCTCACCCGGTAGCAATCAGCCCCAGCATTTT.

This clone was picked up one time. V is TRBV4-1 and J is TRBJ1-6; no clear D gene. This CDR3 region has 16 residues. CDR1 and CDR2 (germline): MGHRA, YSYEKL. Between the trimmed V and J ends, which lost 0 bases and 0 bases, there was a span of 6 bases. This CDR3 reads CASSQDWGSYNSPLHF. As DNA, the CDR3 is TGCGCCAGCAGCCAAGATTGGGGCTCCTATAATTCACCCCTCCACTTT.

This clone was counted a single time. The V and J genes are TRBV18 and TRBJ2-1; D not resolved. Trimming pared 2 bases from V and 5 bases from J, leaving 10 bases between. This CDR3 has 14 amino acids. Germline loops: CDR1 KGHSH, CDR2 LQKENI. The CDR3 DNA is TGTGCCAGCTCACCAGAGTTTCGGGACAATGAGCAGTTCTTC. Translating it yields CASSPEFRDNEQFF.

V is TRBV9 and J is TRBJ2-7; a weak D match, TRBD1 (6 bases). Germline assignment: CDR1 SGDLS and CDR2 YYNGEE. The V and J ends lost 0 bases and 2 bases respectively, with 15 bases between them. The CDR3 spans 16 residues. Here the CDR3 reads CASSVAISGTPYEQYF. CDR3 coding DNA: TGTGCCAGCAGCGTAGCTATTTCCGGGACACCCTACGAGCAGTACTTC.

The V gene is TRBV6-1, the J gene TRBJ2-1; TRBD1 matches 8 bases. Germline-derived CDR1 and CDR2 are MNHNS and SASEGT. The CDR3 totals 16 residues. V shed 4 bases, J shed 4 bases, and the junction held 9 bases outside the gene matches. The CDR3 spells CASSASPGQVYNEQFF. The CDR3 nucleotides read TGTGCCAGCAGTGCGTCCCCGGGACAGGTGTACAATGAGCAGTTCTTC.

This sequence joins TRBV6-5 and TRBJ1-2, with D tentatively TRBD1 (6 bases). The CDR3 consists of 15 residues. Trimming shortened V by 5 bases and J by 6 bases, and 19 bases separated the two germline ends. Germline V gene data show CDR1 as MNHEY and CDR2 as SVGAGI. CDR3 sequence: CASSPQGGSTNGYTF. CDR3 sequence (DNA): TGTGCCAGCAGTCCCCAAGGGGGTTCTACTAATGGCTACACCTTC.

The CDR3 region is CASSEIVQKEKLFF. CDR3 DNA: TGTGCCAGCAGTGAAATAGTACAGAAAGAAAAACTGTTTTTT. V and J are TRBV6-1 and TRBJ1-4, with D unclear. V lost 2 bases to trimming and J lost 8 bases, with 12 bases between them. There are 14 residues in the CDR3. Per the germline V gene, CDR1 is MNHNS and CDR2 is SASEGT.

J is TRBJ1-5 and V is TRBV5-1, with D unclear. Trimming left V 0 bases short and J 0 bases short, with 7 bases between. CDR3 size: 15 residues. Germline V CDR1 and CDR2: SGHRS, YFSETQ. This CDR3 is CASSLEDPSNQPQHF. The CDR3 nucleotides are TGCGCCAGCAGCTTGGAGGACCCTAGCAATCAGCCCCAGCATTTT.

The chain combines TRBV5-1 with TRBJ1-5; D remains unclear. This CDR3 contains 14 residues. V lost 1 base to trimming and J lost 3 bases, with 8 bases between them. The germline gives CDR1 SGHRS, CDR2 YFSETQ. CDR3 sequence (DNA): TGCGCCAGCAGCTTGAGCGGCGACAATCAGCCCCAGCATTTT. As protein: CASSLSGDNQPQHF.